These 24 T cell receptor beta chains share one sample of origin, sequenced in a study of blood T cell repertoires in COVID-19. Sequencing used immunoSEQ multiplex PCR; TCRdb keeps in-frame clones, though not all of them. The sample contains approximately 400,000 clones, roughly four fifths of which appear only once. The sample comprised peripheral blood. These receptors were collected from a human donor with acute or convalescent COVID-19. The donor label of this sample is uncertain.

The chain combines TRBV30 with TRBJ1-2; the D gene is possibly TRBD1 (5 bases). Trimming cost V 3 bases and J 4 bases, with 15 bases left between them. CDR1 is GTSNPN and CDR2 is SVGIG in the germline V gene (reference sequence). The CDR3 spans 14 residues. The CDR3 loop reads CAWRAGGGSYGYTF. CDR3 coding DNA: TGTGCCTGGAGAGCCGGGGGGGGATCCTATGGCTACACCTTC. The full variable domain, rest sourced from reference TRBV30 and TRBJ1-2, is SQTIHQWPATLVQPVGSPLSLECTVEGTSNPNLYWYRQAAGRGLQLLFYSVGIGQISSEVPQNLSASRPQDRQFILSSKKLLLSDSGFYLCAWRAGGGSYGYTFGSGTRLTVV.

The J gene is TRBJ2-2, the V gene TRBV7-2, with 8 bases that match TRBD2. Germline V CDR1 and CDR2: SGHTA, FQGNSA. With 4 bases clipped from V and 7 bases from J, the junction kept 17 bases outside the gene matches. The CDR3 totals 18 residues. The CDR3 DNA is TGTGCCAGCAGCTCCAGCGGGGGAAGCGGGAGCTGGGGCGGGGAGCTGTTTTTT. It yields the protein CASSSSGGSGSWGGELFF.

The chain links TRBV11-2 to TRBJ2-5; possibly TRBD2 for D (5 bases). This CDR3 comprises 15 residues. The V gene lost 1 base and the J gene lost 0 bases, with 9 bases spanning the gap. Germline lookup yields CDR1 SGHAT and CDR2 FQNNGV. CDR3 nucleotides: TGTGCCAGCAGCTTAGTTAGCGCCTACCAAGAGACCCAGTACTTC. This sequence encodes CASSLVSAYQETQYF. The full variable domain, its missing parts supplied by reference TRBV11-2 and TRBJ2-5, is EAGVAQSPRYKIIEKRQSVAFWCNPISGHATLYWYQQILGQGPKLLIQFQNNGVVDDSQLPKDRFSAERLKGVDSTLKIQPAKLEDSAVYLCASSLVSAYQETQYFGPGTRLLVL.

The V gene is TRBV30, the J gene TRBJ1-1; 9 bases map to TRBD1. CDR1 GTSNPN and CDR2 SVGIG come from the germline V gene (reference sequence). V trimming: 1 base; J trimming: 6 bases; junction bases outside the gene matches: 6. This CDR3 comprises 14 residues. Here the CDR3 reads CAWSGGQGRAEAFF. The CDR3 nucleotides read TGTGCCTGGAGTGGTGGACAGGGGAGGGCTGAAGCTTTCTTT.

The chain employs TRBV30 and TRBJ1-2; D unclear. The CDR3 loop spans 13 amino acids. The germline V and J ends were trimmed by 8 bases and 5 bases, with 18 bases remaining between them. From germline, CDR1 is GTSNPN and CDR2 SVGIG (reference sequence). The DNA for the CDR3 is TGTGCCCGGTCAACCGGGGTTCGGTATGGCTACACCTTC. This codes for CARSTGVRYGYTF.

This chain's CDR3 is CAWGTGVVGNQPQHF. In DNA form, the CDR3 reads TGTGCCTGGGGGACAGGGGTGGTAGGCAATCAGCCCCAGCATTTT. The chain employs TRBV30 and TRBJ1-5; the match to TRBD1 covers 10 bases. This CDR3 region has 15 residues. With V trimmed by 5 bases and J by 2 bases, 6 bases remained unmatched. The V gene's germline CDR1 is GTSNPN and CDR2 SVGIG (reference sequence).

This chain joins TRBV5-1 and TRBJ1-4; the D gene is possibly TRBD1 (6 bases). CDR1 is SGHRS, CDR2 YFSETQ, per germline. V was clipped by 0 bases and J by 8 bases, with 17 bases between them. The CDR3 loop spans 16 amino acids. This CDR3 is CASSLGQGHGREKLFF. CDR3 nucleotide sequence: TGCGCCAGCAGCTTGGGTCAGGGGCACGGTCGGGAAAAACTGTTTTTT.

The rearrangement links TRBV27 to TRBJ2-1; 8 bases match TRBD2. Looked up from germline, CDR1 is MNHEY and CDR2 is SMNVEV (reference sequence). J gave up 1 base and V 3 bases, and 8 bases lay outside the gene matches. This CDR3 spans 17 amino acids. CDR3 region: CASSFGGGPRSYNEQFF. The CDR3, as DNA: TGTGCCAGCAGTTTCGGGGGGGGGCCCAGGTCCTACAATGAGCAGTTCTTC.

The rearrangement joins TRBV19 to TRBJ1-5, with 9 bases aligning to TRBD1. Germline trimming cut 5 bases from V and 11 bases from J; bases unmatched to any gene: 13. The germline gives CDR1 LNHDA, CDR2 SQIVND (reference sequence). This CDR3 has 15 residues. Written as DNA, the CDR3 is TGTGCCAGTAGTCCGACGAGGACAGGGGTTAAAACCCAGCATTTT. As protein: CASSPTRTGVKTQHF.

The J gene is TRBJ1-5, the V gene TRBV24-1; 9 bases line up with TRBD1. In germline, CDR1 is KGHDR, CDR2 SFDVKD. J was trimmed by 6 bases and V by 4 bases; bases with no gene match: 6. The CDR3 totals 15 residues. The CDR3 loop reads CATSDPGQGSQPQHF. CDR3 sequence (DNA): TGTGCCACCAGTGACCCGGGACAGGGCAGTCAGCCCCAGCATTTT.

The chain is built from TRBV20-1 and TRBJ2-3; D not resolved. Per the germline V gene, CDR1 is DFQATT and CDR2 is SNEGSKA (reference sequence). V was trimmed by 8 bases and J by 2 bases, leaving 5 bases between them. This CDR3 has 10 amino acids. The CDR3 bases are TGCAGTCCCTCCACAGATACGCAGTATTTT. Translating it yields CSPSTDTQYF.

The chain carries TRBV7-9 and TRBJ2-3; TRBD2 might be the D (6 bases). The CDR3 sequence is 15 residues long. V lost 3 bases and J 0 bases, leaving 10 bases between the germline ends. Germline V gene sequence: CDR1 SEHNR, CDR2 FQNEAQ (reference sequence). This CDR3 is CASSFGGTSTDTQYF. For the CDR3, the DNA is TGTGCCAGCAGCTTTGGCGGGACTAGCACAGATACGCAGTATTTT.

To note about this clone: Since a much larger clone is just one base distant, this may be a read error. The chain couples TRBV11-3 to TRBJ1-1; D gene ambiguous. Trimming pared 2 bases from V and 1 base from J, leaving 5 bases between. This CDR3 contains 13 residues. Per germline, CDR1 SGHNT and CDR2 YENEEA. The chain's CDR3 is CASSLQENTEAFF. DNA for the CDR3: TGTGCCAGCAGCTTACAGGAGAACACTGAAGCTTTCTTT.

DNA of the CDR3: TGTGCCAGCAGTTGGCCCAGGGGTGAAGCTTTCTTT. Its translation is CASSWPRGEAFF. The chain joins TRBV28 to TRBJ1-1, with D tentatively TRBD1 (6 bases). V lost 4 bases, J lost 7 bases, and 10 bases lay in between. The CDR3 spans 12 residues. In germline, CDR1 is MDHEN, CDR2 SYDVKM. The complete variable domain, with remaining parts taken from reference TRBV28 and TRBJ1-1, reads DVKVTQSSRYLVKRTGEKVFLECVQDMDHENMFWYRQDPGLGLRLIYFSYDVKMKEKGDIPEGYSVSREKKERFSLILESASTNQTSMYLCASSWPRGEAFFGQGTRLTVV.

The J gene is TRBJ2-5, the V gene TRBV12-3 or TRBV12-4; no reliable D call. V shed 2 bases and J shed 7 bases, with 11 bases lying between them. This CDR3 region has 13 residues. The CDR3 spells CASSLLRSGTQYF. DNA for the CDR3: TGTGCCAGCAGTTTACTCCGGTCGGGGACCCAGTACTTC.

This rearrangement joins TRBV15 to TRBJ2-7, with a possible D match to TRBD2 (5 bases). Germline CDR1 is LNHNV and CDR2 is YYDKDF (reference sequence). The V gene lost 3 bases and the J gene lost 6 bases, with 12 bases spanning the gap. The CDR3 sequence is 13 residues long. The DNA of the CDR3 is TGTGCCACCAGCAGTTCGCCGGGGTCCGAGCAGTACTTC. This sequence encodes CATSSSPGSEQYF.

The chain carries TRBV30 and TRBJ1-4, with TRBD1 matching 7 bases. The CDR3 runs to 14 residues. With 2 bases clipped from V and 7 bases from J, the junction kept 7 bases outside the gene matches. From germline, CDR1 is GTSNPN and CDR2 SVGIG (reference sequence). The CDR3 DNA sequence: TGTGCCTGGAGTAGTAAGGGGGCTGGTGAAAAACTGTTTTTT. This sequence encodes CAWSSKGAGEKLFF.

CDR3 coding DNA: TGTGCCAGCAGCCAAGACTTAAACAATCAGCCCCAGCATTTT. Translated: CASSQDLNNQPQHF. The chain recombines TRBV3-1 (or the pseudogene TRBV3-2) with TRBJ1-5, with D unclear. The length of the CDR3 is 14 residues. Germline-derived CDR1 and CDR2 are LGHDT and YNNKEL (reference sequence). Trimming left V 0 bases short and J 3 bases short, with 6 bases between.

This clone appeared a few times. The chain carries TRBV2 and TRBJ1-5; TRBD1 is a possible D gene (6 bases). Germline V gene lookup returns CDR1 SNHLY and CDR2 FYNNEI. V gave up 2 bases and J gave up 3 bases, with 14 bases separating them. The CDR3 runs to 16 residues. The CDR3: CASSELGRGYNQPQHF. The CDR3 nucleotides are TGTGCCAGCAGTGAACTTGGCAGGGGATACAATCAGCCCCAGCATTTT.

The chain is built from TRBV23-1 and TRBJ2-2, with 7 nucleotides matching TRBD1. TRBV23-1 is recorded as an ORF, its role being uncertain. V shed 0 bases and J 2 bases; nucleotides not matched to a gene: 15. The CDR3 consists of 20 residues. In DNA form, the CDR3 reads TGCGCCAGCAGTCAATCTTTGTTGGTACCGGGACAGAGTAACACCGGGGAGCTGTTTTTT. The encoded protein is CASSQSLLVPGQSNTGELFF.

The rearrangement links TRBV19 to TRBJ2-2; no firm D call. The CDR3 covers 14 residues. Germline V gene sequence: CDR1 LNHDA, CDR2 SQIVND (reference sequence). With 3 bases removed from V and 3 bases from J, the gap between germline ends came to 8 bases. Written as DNA, the CDR3 is TGTGCCAGTAGTATGGCCGCAGACACCGGGGAGCTGTTTTTT. The encoded protein is CASSMAADTGELFF.

Note on this clone: Its ends do not fully match the called genes, so a read error is possible. The V gene is TRBV10-2, the J gene TRBJ2-7; 10 bases are shared with TRBD2. This CDR3 spans 14 amino acids. Germline V gene data show CDR1 as WSHSY and CDR2 as SAAADI. In DNA, the CDR3 is TGCGTCAGCAATGAACTAGCGGGATTCCACGAGCAGTACTTC. It encodes CVSNELAGFHEQYF.

The chain uses TRBV6-5 and TRBJ1-5; D uncertain. The germline gives CDR1 MNHEY, CDR2 SVGAGI. Trimming cost V 5 bases and J 3 bases, with 8 bases left between them. The CDR3 contains 13 residues. The CDR3 reads CASSPQINQPQHF. The DNA for the CDR3 is TGTGCCAGCAGTCCCCAGATCAATCAGCCCCAGCATTTT.

The CDR3 DNA reads TGTGCCAGCAGCTTGGGACAGCGGAATGAAAAACTGTTTTTT. The encoded protein is CASSLGQRNEKLFF. The chain couples TRBV11-2 to TRBJ1-4, with 7 bases aligning to TRBD1. Germline loops: CDR1 SGHAT, CDR2 FQNNGV. The CDR3 sequence is 14 residues long. V was pared by 3 bases and J by 5 bases, with 3 bases of the junction left unmatched.